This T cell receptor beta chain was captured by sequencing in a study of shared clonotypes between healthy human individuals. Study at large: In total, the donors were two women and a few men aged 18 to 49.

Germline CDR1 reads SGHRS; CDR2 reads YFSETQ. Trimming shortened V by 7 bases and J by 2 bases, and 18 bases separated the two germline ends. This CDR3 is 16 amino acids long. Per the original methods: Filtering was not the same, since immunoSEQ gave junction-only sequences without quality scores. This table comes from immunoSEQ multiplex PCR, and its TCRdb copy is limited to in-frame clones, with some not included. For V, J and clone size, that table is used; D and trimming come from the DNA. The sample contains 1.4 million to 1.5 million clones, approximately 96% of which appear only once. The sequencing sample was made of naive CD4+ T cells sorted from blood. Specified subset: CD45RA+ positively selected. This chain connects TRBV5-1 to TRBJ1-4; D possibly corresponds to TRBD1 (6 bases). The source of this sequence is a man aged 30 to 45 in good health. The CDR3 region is CASSPGVWATNEKLFF. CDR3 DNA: TGCGCCAGCTCCCCAGGGGTTTGGGCGACTAATGAAAAACTGTTTTTT.